This TCR beta chain was recovered during a study of OX40 agonist ivuxolimab in advanced cancers. Overall study results and limits: There were, on average, more expanded clones in CD8+ T cells than in CD4+.

Clones were read by immunoSEQ multiplex PCR, and TCRdb kept only the in-frame ones, dropping some. The table lists about 40,000 clones, 88% of them singletons. Remarks on this clone: Its antigen is unidentified.

Germline V CDR1 and CDR2: LNHDA, SQIVND (reference sequence). CDR3 length: 14 residues. After removal of 5 bases from V and 5 bases from J, the junction contained 7 bases not matched to a gene. This clonotype originated in an adult with an advanced solid tumor such as melanoma, head and neck, liver or kidney cancer. The sequenced sample was CD4+ or CD8+ T cells sorted from blood, obtained in a trial of the OX40 agonist ivuxolimab. The chain combines TRBV19 with TRBJ1-2, with 8 bases matching TRBD1. The DNA of the CDR3 is TGTGCCAGTAGTGCTCAGGGGGCTGGGTATGGCTACACCTTC. Translated: CASSAQGAGYGYTF.